This is a list of T cell receptor beta chains from one sample in a study of OX40 agonist ivuxolimab in advanced cancers. Libraries were prepared by immunoSEQ multiplex PCR; TCRdb keeps only in-frame clonotypes and omits some of them. There are some 77,000 clones in the sample; roughly 87% occur only once, and 1.5% to 2% lies in the top ten. Here the sequenced sample was CD4+ or CD8+ T cells sorted from blood, taken in a trial of the OX40 agonist ivuxolimab. The source is an adult with an advanced solid tumor such as melanoma, head and neck, liver or kidney cancer. Both conserved end residues are part of each CDR3.

v_call	cdr3_aa
TRBV2	CASSQLAGAPDTQYF
TRBV4-1	CASSQQSSGRNTQYF
TRBV4-1	CASSQPTGGKGNEKLFF
TRBV4-3	CASSLHGQGGANVLTF
TRBV19	CASSIPPYTGELFF
TRBV5-5	CASTKEGSGANVLTF
TRBV9	CASSVEGWTDTQYF
TRBV7-2	CASSSPRRRSSTDTQYF
TRBV6-1	CASSAPTGVEKLFF
TRBV7-9	CAGSVGPEQYF
TRBV5-1	CASSPQGAGGYTF
TRBV6-1	CASSEVGADYGYTF
TRBV7-8	CASSQRYEQYF
TRBV11-3	CASSRYGHQGNTIYF
TRBV7-8	CASSLNTGELFF
TRBV10-3	CAISERQGEETQYF
TRBV27	CASRPGESWYSNQPQHF
TRBV28	CASSLFSVGLLLAGGPREQFF